Here is one T cell receptor beta chain with its context. The antigen is unknown. Between the trimmed V and J ends, which lost 3 bases and 6 bases, there was a span of 14 bases. The CDR3 has 14 residues. Per germline, CDR1 ENHRY and CDR2 SYGVKD. These data are taken from a study of T cell responses to AZD1222 COVID-19 vaccine. Study conclusions and caveats: Regions 160-218 and 743-854 dominated among vaccine-associated CD4 TCRs spanning spike. It was only a handful of AZD1222 recipients who were seropositive at baseline. Clonal diversity was possibly underestimated, and white British individuals and females predominated among donors.

The table came from immunoSEQ multiplex PCR; TCRdb's copy has only in-frame clones and leaves some out. The repertoire consists of hundreds of thousands of clones, with 85% to 95% occurring once and the leading ten covering roughly 0.99%. Sequencing was performed on peripheral blood, taken on day 0 of MenACWY control vaccination. The genes are TRBV10-3 and TRBJ1-2; no reliable D call. This TCR was recovered from an adult in good health. In nucleotides, the CDR3 is TGTGCCATCAGTGAAAACACCAGTGGGCATGGCTACACCTTC. This encodes CAISENTSGHGYTF.